This TCR beta chain stems from a study of control samples from healthy donors and cancer patients. This CDR3 contains 14 residues. Looked up from germline, CDR1 is MNHEY and CDR2 is SMNVEV (reference sequence). V lost 6 bases to trimming and J lost 2 bases; unmatched junction nucleotides: 4. The data were produced by immunoSEQ multiplex PCR, yet TCRdb's version contains in-frame clones alone and is incomplete. This sample has about 82,000 clones, with around 94% found just once. The chain uses TRBV27 and TRBJ1-5; 7 bases agree with TRBD1. The TCR originated in a young woman in good health. The sample consisted of blood. The CDR3 DNA reads as TGTGCCAGCAGAGCTACAGGGGGCAATCAGCCCCAGCATTTT. This sequence encodes CASRATGGNQPQHF.